This T cell receptor beta chain was captured by sequencing in a study of Tregs in tolerant kidney transplant recipients (dated 2019 in TCRdb). For the study in its entirety: Before combined kidney and bone marrow transplantation, this study identified donor-specific regulatory T cells using TCRbeta sequencing and then followed those same cells after transplant. Study-wide conclusions, independent of this receptor: For some patients the PCR primers changed over time, which made it impossible to compare the samples from those patients at the nucleotide level. Expanding Tregs with activated donor B cells appeared to identify the most biologically relevant and donor-specific TCRbeta repertoire. Biological reproducibility was not directly addressed, though technical replication error appeared minimal. Because only a small number of patients were included, the study had limitations, and the results will need to be validated in larger populations as well as under other immunosuppression protocols. In tolerant patients, the expansion of donor-specific Tregs was greater than global Treg expansion, suggesting that the expansion was antigen-driven rather than nonspecific.

Per the publication, the time point label means: 6 months after combined kidney and bone marrow transplant. The transplants used related donors with nonmyeloablative bone marrow transplantation, and mixed chimerism in the human trials was transient. Unstimulated Tregs (CD4+CD25+CD127-), CD4+ non-Tregs (CD4+CD25-), CD4 and CD8 cells were FACS-sorted from thawed PBMCs. Patients were 4 combined kidney and bone marrow transplant recipients from the ITN036ST trial, and only these trial subjects had samples available. Healthy control blood was processed to PBMCs with a Ficoll density gradient and then cryopreserved, whereas patient PBMCs were collected both before and after transplant. This clone is a singleton in its sample. There is no known antigen for this receptor. No qualities accompany the bases; no much larger clone lies one base away. For TCRbeta CDR3 sequencing, genomic DNA from the sorted cells was extracted using the QIAGEN DNeasy Blood and Tissue Kit. High-throughput TCRbeta CDR3 sequencing, including PCR amplification with bias correction and internal controls, was performed commercially through immunoSEQ. The paper's processing steps were these. A unique productive TCRbeta sequence was defined by the CDR3 nucleotide sequence when primers matched, and otherwise by the CDR3 amino acid sequence together with the Vbeta and Jbeta genes. To correct for sorting error, sequences found in more than one sorted population at a frequency ratio of 2:1 or less were discarded, and the remaining shared sequences were assigned to the population with the higher frequency. A sequence was defined as donor-reactive if the sequence was expanded at least 5-fold in CFSE-low cells compared with unstimulated cells and had a frequency of at least 0.01% in CFSE-low cells. Repertoire divergence was quantified by Jensen-Shannon divergence calculated from the top 100 TCRbeta sequences ranked by frequency. When a sample had multiple sequencing runs, each run was corrected for sorting error separately and the runs were then pooled. Not all clones reach the TCRdb copy of this immuneACCESS table, which keeps in-frame sequences only. Checked studies attribute under half of the gap to unresolved V genes and leave the rest unexplained. V, J and clone size are those of that table, while D and trimming were read from the DNA. Across this sample there are tens of thousands of clones, with more than 75% seen only once. The ten largest clonotypes hold 3.5% to 4.5% of the sample.

The receptor was derived from a human patient who received a combined kidney and bone marrow transplant. Following a transplant, a fraction of the T cells may be traceable to the graft donor. Sequencing was performed on CD4+ T cells from blood (PBMCs), taken 6 months after the transplant.

The nucleotide sequence is given as TGTGCCACCAGCAGAGTAACCGCTCGGGGCGGGGAGCTGTTTTTT. This encodes CATSRVTARGGELFF. The rearranged segments are TRBV15 and TRBJ2-2, and TRBD2 may be the D gene, going by 5 matching bases. From the germline V gene (reference sequence), CDR1 is LNHNV and CDR2 is YYDKDF. The CDR3 runs 15 residues from the cysteine to the phenylalanine. Here the CDR3 DNA is all that survives: 45 bases in frame from base 1. Cut back by 1 base and 7 bases, the V and J ends lie 13 bases apart.